The source of this T cell receptor beta chain is a study of breast tumors, draining lymph nodes, adjacent tissues. Samples came from axillary lymph nodes draining the breast cancer. Trimming removed 4 bases from V and 7 bases from J, with 20 bases in between. Germline values: CDR1 LGHDT, CDR2 YNNKEL (reference sequence). CDR3 length: 17 amino acids. TCRdb redid the calling of the multiplex PCR reads with MiXCR, one entry per CDR3 protein. The sample carries about 140,000 distinct CDR3 sequences, approximately 29% recorded once. This clonotype has a count of ten or more. This sequence originates from a female donor with breast cancer. Some clones in this sample may be carry-over from other donors' samples. The rearrangement joins TRBV3-1 to TRBJ1-6, with D unclear. Sequences were obtained from axillary lymph node tissue. The CDR3 region is CASSRNFRTGPNSPLHF. The DNA for the CDR3 is TGTGCCAGCAGCCGTAACTTTAGGACCGGGCCAAATTCACCCCTCCACTTT.